The present T cell receptor (beta chain) was sequenced within a study of immune heterogeneity within non-small cell lung tumors. Whole-study context: The tumors comprised several squamous cell carcinomas, approximately 11 non-squamous carcinomas and 1 not otherwise specified. Whole-study results and caveats: The repertoire of each individual patient held high-frequency T-cell receptor beta clonotypes that were largely distinct from those of other patients. Both recurring identical dominant CDR3 beta clonotypes and site-unique high-frequency clones were observed across tumor sites within a patient.

Multiplex PCR relied on 32 V and 13 J primers to amplify TCR beta CDR3. TCRdb reanalysed the multiplex PCR reads using MiXCR and keeps one entry per CDR3 protein. The data show about 21,000 distinct CDR3 sequences, with around 28% seen just once and around 4.4% held by the top ten. Bulk tumor genomic DNA, roughly 600 ng per sample, was used as template. Taken during surgery, several biopsies per primary tumor were spaced as far apart as possible within the tumor mass. Undergoing curative surgery were patients whose non-small cell lung cancer was untreated and newly diagnosed. Everyone who gave samples had just been diagnosed with non-small cell lung cancer and was having surgery with curative intent. The CDR3 covers 14 residues. The V gene end was trimmed by 10 bases and the J gene end by 1 base; junction bases not matched to a gene: 5. This clonotype was seen at least ten times. Its antigen remains unidentified.

This TCR derives from a man aged 40-50 years with non-small cell lung cancer. This chain links TRBV12-3 or TRBV12-4 with TRBJ2-3; 10 bases are shared with TRBD2. Source material: lung tumor tissue. CDR3 sequence reads: CATTSGAGTDTQYF. CDR3 nucleotide sequence: TGTGCCACCACTAGCGGGGCGGGCACAGATACGCAGTATTTT.